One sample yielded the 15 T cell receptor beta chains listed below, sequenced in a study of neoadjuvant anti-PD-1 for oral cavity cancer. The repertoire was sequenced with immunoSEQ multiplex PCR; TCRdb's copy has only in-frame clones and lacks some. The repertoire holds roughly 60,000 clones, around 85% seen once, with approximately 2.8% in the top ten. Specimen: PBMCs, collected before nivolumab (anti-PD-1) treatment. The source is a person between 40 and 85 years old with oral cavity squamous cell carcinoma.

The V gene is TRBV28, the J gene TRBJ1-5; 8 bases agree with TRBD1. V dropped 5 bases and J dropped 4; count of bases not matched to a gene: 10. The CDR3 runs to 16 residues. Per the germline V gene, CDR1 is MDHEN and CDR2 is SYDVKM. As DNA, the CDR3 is TGTGCCAGCAGTGACCCTTCGACAGGGGTTAATCAGCCCCAGCATTTT. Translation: CASSDPSTGVNQPQHF.

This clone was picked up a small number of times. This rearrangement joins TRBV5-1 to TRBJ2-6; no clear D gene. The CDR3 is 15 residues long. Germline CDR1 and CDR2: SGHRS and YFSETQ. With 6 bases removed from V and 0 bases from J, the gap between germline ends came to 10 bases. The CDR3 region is CASTPDLSGANVLTF. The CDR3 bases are TGCGCCAGCACTCCCGACCTCTCTGGGGCCAACGTCCTGACTTTC.

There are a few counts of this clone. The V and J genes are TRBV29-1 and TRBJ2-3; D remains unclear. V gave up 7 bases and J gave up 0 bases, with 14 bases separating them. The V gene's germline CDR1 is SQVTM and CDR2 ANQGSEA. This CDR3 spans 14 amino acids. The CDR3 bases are TGCAGCGCTTTAGGCCACCTTAGCACAGATACGCAGTATTTT. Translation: CSALGHLSTDTQYF.

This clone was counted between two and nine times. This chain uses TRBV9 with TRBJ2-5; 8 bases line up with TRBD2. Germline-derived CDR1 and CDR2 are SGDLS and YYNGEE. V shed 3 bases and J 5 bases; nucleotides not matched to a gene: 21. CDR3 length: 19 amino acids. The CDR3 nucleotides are TGTGCCAGCAGCGGAAAGGCCCGAGGGGGGGCGGGAGGCGGCGAGACCCAGTACTTC. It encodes CASSGKARGGAGGGETQYF.

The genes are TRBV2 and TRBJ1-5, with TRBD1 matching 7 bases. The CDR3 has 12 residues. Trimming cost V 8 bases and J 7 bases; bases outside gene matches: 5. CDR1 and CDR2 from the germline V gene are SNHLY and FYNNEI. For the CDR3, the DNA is TGTGCCAGCGACCCGGGACAGCAGCCCCAGCATTTT. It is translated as CASDPGQQPQHF.

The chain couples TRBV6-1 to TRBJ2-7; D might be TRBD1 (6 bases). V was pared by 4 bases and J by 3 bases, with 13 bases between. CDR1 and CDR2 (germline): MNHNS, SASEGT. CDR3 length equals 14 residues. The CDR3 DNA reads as TGTGCCAGCAGTGTAGGACAGACCCTCTACGAGCAGTACTTC. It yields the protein CASSVGQTLYEQYF.

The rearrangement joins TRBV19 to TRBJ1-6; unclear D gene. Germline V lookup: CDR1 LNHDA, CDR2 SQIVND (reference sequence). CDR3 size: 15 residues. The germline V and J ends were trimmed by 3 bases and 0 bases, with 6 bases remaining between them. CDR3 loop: CASSMEGSYNSPLHF. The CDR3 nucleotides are TGTGCCAGTAGTATGGAGGGCTCCTATAATTCACCCCTCCACTTT.

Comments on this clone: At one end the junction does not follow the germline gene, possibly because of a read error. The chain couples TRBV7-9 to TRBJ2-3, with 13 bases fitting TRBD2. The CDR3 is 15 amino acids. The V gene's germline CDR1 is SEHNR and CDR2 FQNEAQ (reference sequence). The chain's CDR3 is CASSLWTSGGAVQDF. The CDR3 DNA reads TGTGCCAGCAGCTTGTGGACTAGCGGGGGTGCGGTGCAGGATTTT.

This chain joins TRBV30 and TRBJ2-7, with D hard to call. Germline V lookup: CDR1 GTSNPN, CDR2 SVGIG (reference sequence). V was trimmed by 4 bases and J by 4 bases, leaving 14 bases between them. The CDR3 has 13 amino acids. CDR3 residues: CAWKQEPRYEQYF. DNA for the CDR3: TGTGCCTGGAAGCAGGAACCGAGGTACGAGCAGTACTTC.

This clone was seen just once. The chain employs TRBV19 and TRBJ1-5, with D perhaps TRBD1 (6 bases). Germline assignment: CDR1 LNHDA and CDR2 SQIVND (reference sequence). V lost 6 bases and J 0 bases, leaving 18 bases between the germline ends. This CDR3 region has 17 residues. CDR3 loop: CASSPDSAGYSNQPQHF. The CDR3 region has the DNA TGTGCCAGTAGCCCGGACAGCGCGGGGTATAGCAATCAGCCCCAGCATTTT.

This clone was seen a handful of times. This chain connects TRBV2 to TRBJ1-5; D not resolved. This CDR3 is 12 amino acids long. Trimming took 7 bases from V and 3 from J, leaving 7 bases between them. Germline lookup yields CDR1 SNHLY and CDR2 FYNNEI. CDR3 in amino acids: CASNPSNQPQHF. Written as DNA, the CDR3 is TGTGCCAGCAACCCTTCCAATCAGCCCCAGCATTTT. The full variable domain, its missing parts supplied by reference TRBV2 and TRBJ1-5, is EPEVTQTPSHQVTQMGQEVILRCVPISNHLYFYWYRQILGQKVEFLVSFYNNEISEKSEIFDDQFSVERPDGSNFTLKIRSTKLEDSAMYFCASNPSNQPQHFGDGTRLSIL.

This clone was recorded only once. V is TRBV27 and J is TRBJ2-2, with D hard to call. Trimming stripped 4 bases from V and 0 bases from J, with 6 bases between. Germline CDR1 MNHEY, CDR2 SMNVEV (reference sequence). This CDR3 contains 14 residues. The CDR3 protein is CASSSLPNTGELFF. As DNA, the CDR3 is TGTGCCAGCAGTTCCCTCCCGAACACCGGGGAGCTGTTTTTT.

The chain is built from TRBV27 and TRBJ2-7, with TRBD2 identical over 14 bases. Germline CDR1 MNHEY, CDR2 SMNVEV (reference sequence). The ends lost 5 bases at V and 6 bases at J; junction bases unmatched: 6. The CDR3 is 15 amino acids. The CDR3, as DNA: TGTGCCAGCAGTCCCCAGGGACTAGCGGGAGCCGAGCAGTACTTC. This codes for CASSPQGLAGAEQYF.

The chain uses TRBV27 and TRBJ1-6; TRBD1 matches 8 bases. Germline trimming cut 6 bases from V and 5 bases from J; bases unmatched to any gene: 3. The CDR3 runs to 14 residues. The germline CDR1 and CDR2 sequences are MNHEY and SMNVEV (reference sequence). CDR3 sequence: CASRGTGHNSPLHF. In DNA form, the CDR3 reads TGTGCCAGCAGAGGGACAGGTCATAATTCACCCCTCCACTTT.

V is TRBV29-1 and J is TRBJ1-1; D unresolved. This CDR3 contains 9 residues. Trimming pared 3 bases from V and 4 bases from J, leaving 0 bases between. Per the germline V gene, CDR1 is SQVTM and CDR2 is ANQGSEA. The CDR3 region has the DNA TGCAGCGTTGACACTGAAGCTTTCTTT. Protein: CSVDTEAFF.